The present TCR beta chain was sequenced within a study of beta chain features in type 1 diabetes. Across the study: There was similarity between patients and healthy donors in age, gender and cell yields. Study-level findings and limits: The study left unresolved whether HLA type influences TCRB rearrangement. Type 1 diabetes patients had TCRB CDR3s that were shorter (moderately but significantly so) in all four CD4+ subsets.

This clone was detected only a few times. Antigen: not known. What was sequenced were expressed TCRB transcripts, since all of the isolated RNA had been reverse transcribed. Profiling relied on immunoSEQ multiplex PCR, and the TCRdb table lists in-frame clones only, not all of them. The data hold roughly 340,000 clones, with roughly 14% observed a single time. Germline CDR1 reads SGHRS; CDR2 reads YFSETQ. V lost 5 bases to trimming and J lost 7 bases; unmatched junction nucleotides: 8. CDR3 size: 13 residues. Averaging roughly 110 mL, one heparinised blood draw was given by each donor. The source is a young woman with type 1 diabetes. This chain links TRBV5-1 with TRBJ2-5; 7 positions agree with TRBD2. Sequenced sample: naive CD4+ T cells from blood. The CDR3 DNA is TGCGCCAGCAGTAGCGGGTTCTCGGGGACCCAGTACTTC. It encodes CASSSGFSGTQYF.